Presented here are 5 T cell receptor beta chains from one specimen sequenced in a study of cytomegalovirus exposure and HLA in healthy donors. The PCR was carried out with 60 Vbeta primers and 13 Jbeta primers. Profiling relied on immunoSEQ multiplex PCR, and the TCRdb table lists in-frame clones only, not all of them. The top ten clones hold about 13% of a sample with about 130,000 clones, roughly 82% of them seen once. Sequencing used PBMCs. The receptors originated from an older woman in good health and CMV-seropositive.

The chain has TRBV2 and TRBJ2-1, with a weak D call TRBD2 (5 bases). Trimming removed 6 bases from V and 0 bases from J, with 15 bases in between. This CDR3 has 16 amino acids. Germline loops: CDR1 SNHLY, CDR2 FYNNEI. CDR3 nucleotides: TGTGCCAGCAGCCCGTGGAGGAGCGGCTCCTACAATGAGCAGTTCTTC. It translates to CASSPWRSGSYNEQFF.

This chain connects TRBV14 to TRBJ2-7, with TRBD2 matching over 8 bases. The CDR3 covers 22 residues. Germline V gives CDR1 SGHDN, CDR2 FVKESK. The CDR3 region has the DNA TGTGGACCAACCCCAGCCGACCGCGGGGGGTGGCTCGGACCCCCTCCCCCCTACGAGCAGTACTTC. Protein sequence: CGPTPADRGGWLGPPPPYEQYF.

This clone has a handful of counts. The chain is built from TRBV6-6 and TRBJ1-1, with 7 bases lining up with TRBD1. The CDR3 has 14 amino acids. With V trimmed by 8 bases and J by 0 bases, 6 bases remained unmatched. In germline, CDR1 is MNHNY, CDR2 SVGAGI (reference sequence). Here the CDR3 DNA reads TGTGCCAGCGGAACACAGGGGATGAACACTGAAGCTTTCTTT. Its translation is CASGTQGMNTEAFF.

This clone appeared once. The genes are TRBV6-1 and TRBJ1-1; 10 bases fit TRBD1. V lost 6 bases to trimming and J lost 7 bases; unmatched junction nucleotides: 8. The length of the CDR3 is 14 residues. Germline values: CDR1 MNHNS, CDR2 SASEGT. CDR3 bases: TGTGCCAGCAGAGGCGGACAGGGGGTTGATGAAGCTTTCTTT. This codes for CASRGGQGVDEAFF.

This chain uses TRBV5-6 with TRBJ1-5; the D is unclear. CDR1 is SGHDT and CDR2 is YYEEEE in the germline V gene. Deletions cut 3 bases from V and 6 bases from J, with 13 bases between. The CDR3 extends over 14 amino acids. CDR3 in amino acids: CASSSRPGGQPQHF. Here the CDR3 DNA reads TGTGCCAGCAGCTCTCGGCCCGGCGGTCAGCCCCAGCATTTT. The whole variable domain, filled in from reference TRBV5-6 and TRBJ1-5, reads DAGVTQSPTHLIKTRGQQVTLRCSPKSGHDTVSWYQQALGQGPQFIFQYYEEEERQRGNFPDRFSGHQFPNYSSELNVNALLLGDSALYLCASSSRPGGQPQHFGDGTRLSIL.